Following are 7 T cell receptor beta chains from one sample sequenced in a study of early T cells in non-severe SARS-CoV-2 infection (TCRdb year 2021). Libraries were constructed by 5' RACE. The data were produced on a NextSeq 500. Through fastp at Q25 and MiXCR, TCRdb rebuilt clones from the public reads, retaining in-frame beta chains. Entries that share a CDR3 protein sequence are merged under the most common genes and DNA. The sample includes about 97,000 distinct CDR3 sequences, with under 15% observed a single time. Jointly, the top ten make up roughly 6.3% of the sample. Sequencing input: whole blood. The source is an adult who was a healthcare worker with PCR-confirmed SARS-CoV-2 infection or an uninfected control (not recorded which).

The gene calls are TRBV10-3 and TRBJ2-3; 7 bases align to TRBD2. Germline lookup yields CDR1 ENHRY and CDR2 SYGVKD. The CDR3 totals 16 residues. V was clipped by 2 bases and J by 3 bases; unmatched bases: 8. The CDR3 region is CAISEAAGIGTDTQYF. As DNA, the CDR3 is TGTGCCATCAGTGAGGCAGCGGGAATTGGGACAGATACGCAGTATTTT.

This clonotype was recorded at least ten times. V and J are TRBV13 and TRBJ2-1; D is unclear. The ends were cut back, 2 bases at V and 7 bases at J, with 12 bases in the middle. Germline lookup yields CDR1 PRHDT and CDR2 FYEKMQ (reference sequence). CDR3 size: 14 residues. CDR3 nucleotides: TGTGCCAGCAGCTTAAGTCAAACCCCGAATGAGCAGTTCTTC. Protein sequence: CASSLSQTPNEQFF.

In its sample, this clonotype was seen a few times. This chain connects TRBV12-3 or TRBV12-4 to TRBJ2-4; 9 positions match TRBD2. The CDR3 sequence is 14 residues long. J gave up 7 bases and V 3 bases, and 4 bases lay outside the gene matches. CDR3 in amino acids: CASSFGGRGNIQYF. DNA of the CDR3: TGTGCCAGCAGTTTCGGCGGGAGGGGGAACATTCAGTACTTC.

This clonotype was detected only a few times. The CDR3 here is CASSMGLGLYEQYF. In nucleotides, the CDR3 is TGCGCCAGCAGCATGGGACTTGGCCTCTACGAGCAGTACTTC. The chain uses TRBV5-1 and TRBJ2-7; tentatively, D is TRBD2 (6 bases). There are 14 residues in the CDR3. The germline gives CDR1 SGHRS, CDR2 YFSETQ. V lost 4 bases, J lost 3 bases, and 14 bases lay in between.

The gene calls are TRBV7-9 and TRBJ1-4, with 7 positions matching TRBD1. The V and J ends lost 6 bases and 3 bases, in that order; junction bases with no gene match: 7. Germline CDR1 and CDR2: SEHNR and FQNEAQ (reference sequence). The length of the CDR3 is 15 residues. The CDR3 protein is CASSRTGEANEKLFF. The CDR3 DNA follows: TGTGCCAGCAGTCGGACAGGCGAGGCTAATGAAAAACTGTTTTTT.

This clonotype was counted at least ten times. This chain connects TRBV6-6 to TRBJ1-6; D is undetermined. This CDR3 comprises 14 residues. Trimming removed 4 bases at V and 15 bases at J, with 19 bases between. Germline lookup yields CDR1 MNHNY and CDR2 SVGAGI (reference sequence). This chain's CDR3 is CASSSVSGLGLLHF. Here the CDR3 DNA reads TGTGCCAGCAGTTCGGTTTCCGGCCTGGGCCTCCTCCACTTT.

This clonotype was seen at least ten times. This rearrangement joins TRBV28 to TRBJ1-2; D is undetermined. Germline lookup yields CDR1 MDHEN and CDR2 SYDVKM. There are 13 residues in the CDR3. V lost 1 base and J 6 bases, leaving 9 bases between the germline ends. CDR3 in DNA: TGTGCCAGCAGTTTATCGGGGTCGGATGGCTACACCTTC. Encoded protein: CASSLSGSDGYTF.